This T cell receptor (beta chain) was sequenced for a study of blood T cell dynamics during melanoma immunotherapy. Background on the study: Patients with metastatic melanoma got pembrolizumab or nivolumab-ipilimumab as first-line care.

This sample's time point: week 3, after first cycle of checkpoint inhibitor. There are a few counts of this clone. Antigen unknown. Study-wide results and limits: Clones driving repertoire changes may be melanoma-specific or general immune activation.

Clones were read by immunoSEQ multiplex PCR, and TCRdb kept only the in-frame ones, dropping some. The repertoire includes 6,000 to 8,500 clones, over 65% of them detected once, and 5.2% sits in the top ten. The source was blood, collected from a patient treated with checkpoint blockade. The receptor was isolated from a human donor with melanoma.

This CDR3 is CASSLSRQGASLQNTEAFF. CDR3 bases: TGTGCCAGCAGCTTAAGTCGACAGGGGGCCTCCCTTCAGAACACTGAAGCTTTCTTT. J is TRBJ1-1 and V is TRBV7-9; 10 positions match TRBD1. The germline V gene has CDR1 SEHNR and CDR2 FQNEAQ (reference sequence). The ends lost 2 bases at V and 1 base at J; junction bases unmatched: 13. CDR3 size: 19 residues. The full variable domain, rest sourced from reference TRBV7-9 and TRBJ1-1, is DTGVSQNPRHKITKRGQNVTFRCDPISEHNRLYWYRQTLGQGPEFLTYFQNEAQLEKSRLLSDRFSAERPKGSFSTLEIQRTEQGDSAMYLCASSLSRQGASLQNTEAFFGQGTRLTVV.